This is a list of T cell receptor beta chains from one sample in a study of T-cell reconstitution after alpha-beta-depleted transplantation in children. One entry per CDR3 protein, called by TCRdb with MiXCR from the PCR reads. This table holds about 280,000 distinct CDR3 sequences, approximately 10% found once. Here the sequenced sample was peripheral blood, taken 180 days after TCRalphabeta/CD19-depleted stem cell transplant. These receptors all stem from a male patient aged 2-10 years who had a stem cell transplant for chronic granulomatous disease, so the T cells may come from the graft donor. Each CDR3 is given with its conserved first and last residue. The D gene is left open where the match is weak. Size is stated for part of the rows, as once, few or many counts, or as a class when the clone is expanded.

CDR3nt: TGCAGCGTTACAGGAAAGCTAGCCAAAAACATTCAGTACTTC
CDR3aa: CSVTGKLAKNIQYF
abundance: many
j_gene: TRBJ2-4
v_gene: TRBV29-1
d_gene: -

CDR3nt: TGCAGTGCGCGGATGCCTAATCAGCCCCAGCATTTT
CDR3aa: CSARMPNQPQHF
abundance: many
j_gene: TRBJ1-5
v_gene: TRBV20-1
d_gene: -

CDR3nt: TGTGCCACCAGCAGAACAGGCCCCTCTGGGGCCAACGTCCTGACTTTC
CDR3aa: CATSRTGPSGANVLTF
abundance: many
j_gene: TRBJ2-6
v_gene: TRBV15
d_gene: -

CDR3nt: TGTGCCAGCAGCCAAAGGATTGGGGGGGTCCTAGCCAAAAACATTCAGTACTTC
CDR3aa: CASSQRIGGVLAKNIQYF
abundance: many
j_gene: TRBJ2-4
v_gene: TRBV3-1
d_gene: TRBD2

CDR3nt: TGTGCCAGCAGCTTAGGGGGACTAGAAGGGAGGGAGCAGTACTTC
CDR3aa: CASSLGGLEGREQYF
abundance: many
j_gene: TRBJ2-7
v_gene: TRBV7-2
d_gene: TRBD2

CDR3nt: TGCAGTGCTAGAGATTTTGCCACTGAAGCTTTCTTT
CDR3aa: CSARDFATEAFF
abundance: many
j_gene: TRBJ1-1
v_gene: TRBV20-1
d_gene: -

CDR3nt: TGTGCCAGCTCACCACTTGACAGGGGGCCGTTAAACACCGGGGAGCTGTTTTTT
CDR3aa: CASSPLDRGPLNTGELFF
abundance: -
j_gene: TRBJ2-2
v_gene: TRBV18
d_gene: TRBD1

CDR3nt: TGTGCCAGCTGGGGGGAGGTCCCAGATACGCAGTATTTT
CDR3aa: CASWGEVPDTQYF
abundance: many
j_gene: TRBJ2-3
v_gene: TRBV7-2
d_gene: -

CDR3nt: TGTGCCAGCAGTTACGGAGGATCCTACAATGAGCAGTTCTTC
CDR3aa: CASSYGGSYNEQFF
abundance: many
j_gene: TRBJ2-1
v_gene: TRBV6-5
d_gene: -

CDR3nt: TGTGCCAGCAGTTTCGGCAGCCTCCCCTACGAGCAGTACTTC
CDR3aa: CASSFGSLPYEQYF
abundance: -
j_gene: TRBJ2-7
v_gene: TRBV27
d_gene: -

CDR3nt: TGCGCCAGCAGCTATGGTAATTCACCCCTCCACTTT
CDR3aa: CASSYGNSPLHF
abundance: many
j_gene: TRBJ1-6
v_gene: TRBV5-1
d_gene: -

CDR3nt: TGTGCCAGCAGCCTAGCGGGAGCGGGTCCCACAGATACGCAGTATTTT
CDR3aa: CASSLAGAGPTDTQYF
abundance: many
j_gene: TRBJ2-3
v_gene: TRBV7-9
d_gene: TRBD2

CDR3nt: TGTGCCAGCAGACCACAGGGGCTTTCGATCTATGGCTACACCTTC
CDR3aa: CASRPQGLSIYGYTF
abundance: once
j_gene: TRBJ1-2
v_gene: TRBV5-6
d_gene: TRBD1

CDR3nt: TGTGCCAGCAGCTTGTCCTTCACAGATACGCAGTATTTT
CDR3aa: CASSLSFTDTQYF
abundance: many
j_gene: TRBJ2-3
v_gene: TRBV5-5
d_gene: -

CDR3nt: TGTGCCAGCAGTTTATCACTCAGGGTTTTCACCGGGGAGCTGTTTTTT
CDR3aa: CASSLSLRVFTGELFF
abundance: many
j_gene: TRBJ2-2
v_gene: TRBV12-3/TRBV12-4
d_gene: -

CDR3nt: TGTGCCACCAGTGCGGCGGATTCTTATGGCTACACCTTC
CDR3aa: CATSAADSYGYTF
abundance: many
j_gene: TRBJ1-2
v_gene: TRBV24-1
d_gene: -

CDR3nt: TGTGCCAGCAGTTTAAGACCCCCTCTACGGGGGAACACTGAAGCTTTCTTT
CDR3aa: CASSLRPPLRGNTEAFF
abundance: many
j_gene: TRBJ1-1
v_gene: TRBV12-3/TRBV12-4
d_gene: -

CDR3nt: TGTGCCAGCAGCGTACGTCAGGGGGGGTACAGTGTCAATGAGCAGTTCTTC
CDR3aa: CASSVRQGGYSVNEQFF
abundance: many
j_gene: TRBJ2-1
v_gene: TRBV9
d_gene: -

CDR3nt: TGTGCCAGCAGCTCCGGGACTAGCGGGGGGTTATTTGAGCAGTTCTTC
CDR3aa: CASSSGTSGGLFEQFF
abundance: many
j_gene: TRBJ2-1
v_gene: TRBV5-4
d_gene: TRBD2

CDR3nt: TGCAGTGCTAGGGGACTAGCGGACACCTACGAGCAGTACTTC
CDR3aa: CSARGLADTYEQYF
abundance: many
j_gene: TRBJ2-7
v_gene: TRBV20-1
d_gene: TRBD2

CDR3nt: TGTGCCAGCTCACCTTTGGACAGGGGAGGCAAGGCCTATGGCTACACCTTC
CDR3aa: CASSPLDRGGKAYGYTF
abundance: many
j_gene: TRBJ1-2
v_gene: TRBV18
d_gene: TRBD1

CDR3nt: TGTGCCAGGGGCCTACAACGCTTAAACAGGGCGATGAACATTCAGTACTTC
CDR3aa: CARGLQRLNRAMNIQYF
abundance: -
j_gene: TRBJ2-4
v_gene: TRBV5-6
d_gene: -

CDR3nt: TGTGCCAGCTCCCCGGGAATGGCCGGGGCCAACGTCCTGACTTTC
CDR3aa: CASSPGMAGANVLTF
abundance: many
j_gene: TRBJ2-6
v_gene: TRBV7-9
d_gene: -

CDR3nt: TGCAGCGTTTCCGCCGGGACAGGGGGATTCGAGACCCAGTACTTC
CDR3aa: CSVSAGTGGFETQYF
abundance: many
j_gene: TRBJ2-5
v_gene: TRBV29-1
d_gene: TRBD1

CDR3nt: TGCGCCAGCAGCACCCGACTAGTTGGGACAGATACGCAGTATTTT
CDR3aa: CASSTRLVGTDTQYF
abundance: many
j_gene: TRBJ2-3
v_gene: TRBV5-1
d_gene: -

CDR3nt: TGTGCCAGCAGTGAAGCGGGACTAGCCTACGAGCAGTACTTC
CDR3aa: CASSEAGLAYEQYF
abundance: few
j_gene: TRBJ2-7
v_gene: TRBV2
d_gene: TRBD2

CDR3nt: TGTGCCAGTAGTATCTCCCAAGCAACCTACGAGCAGTACTTC
CDR3aa: CASSISQATYEQYF
abundance: few
j_gene: TRBJ2-7
v_gene: TRBV19
d_gene: -

CDR3nt: TGCGCCAGCAGCGTTAGCGGGAAAAACACCGGGGAGCTGTTTTTT
CDR3aa: CASSVSGKNTGELFF
abundance: many
j_gene: TRBJ2-2
v_gene: TRBV5-1
d_gene: TRBD2

CDR3nt: TGTGCCAGCACCTGGGGCCGGGGAATCATGAACACTGAAGCTTTCTTT
CDR3aa: CASTWGRGIMNTEAFF
abundance: many
j_gene: TRBJ1-1
v_gene: TRBV6-1
d_gene: -

CDR3nt: TGTGCCAGCAGTTCTCCGCGGTTAGATACGCAGTATTTT
CDR3aa: CASSSPRLDTQYF
abundance: many
j_gene: TRBJ2-3
v_gene: TRBV12-3/TRBV12-4
d_gene: -

CDR3nt: TGCAGTGCTAGAAGAACTCTGGTGGGGTTTGCCTACGAGCAGTACTTC
CDR3aa: CSARRTLVGFAYEQYF
abundance: few
j_gene: TRBJ2-7
v_gene: TRBV20-1
d_gene: -

CDR3nt: TGTGCCAGCAGTCCCATTCGGCGGGGGGGTATCCATGAGCAGTTCTTC
CDR3aa: CASSPIRRGGIHEQFF
abundance: -
j_gene: TRBJ2-1
v_gene: TRBV7-2
d_gene: TRBD2

CDR3nt: TGTGCCAGTATTGGGCCTTATGCCGATCAGCCCCAGCATTTT
CDR3aa: CASIGPYADQPQHF
abundance: -
j_gene: TRBJ1-5
v_gene: TRBV19
d_gene: -

CDR3nt: TGTGCCAGCAGTTCCCTCGGGAAACAAGAGACCCTGTACTTC
CDR3aa: CASSSLGKQETLYF
abundance: -
j_gene: TRBJ2-5
v_gene: TRBV5-4
d_gene: -

CDR3nt: TGTGCCAGCAGCTCCCAACCTGGCGGGTCCTACGAGCAGTACTTC
CDR3aa: CASSSQPGGSYEQYF
abundance: many
j_gene: TRBJ2-7
v_gene: TRBV7-2
d_gene: -

CDR3nt: TGCGCCAGCAATTTTGAGGAGGGGGCTATAGATGAGCAGTTCTTC
CDR3aa: CASNFEEGAIDEQFF
abundance: many
j_gene: TRBJ2-1
v_gene: TRBV5-1
d_gene: -

CDR3nt: TGTGCCAGCAGCTTAGTGGCTAGCGGGGGGGTGACCGGGGAGCTGTTTTTT
CDR3aa: CASSLVASGGVTGELFF
abundance: many
j_gene: TRBJ2-2
v_gene: TRBV7-2
d_gene: TRBD2

CDR3nt: TGCAGCATTGCCGGGACTAGCGGGCCGCCAGGCATTCAGTACTTC
CDR3aa: CSIAGTSGPPGIQYF
abundance: many
j_gene: TRBJ2-4
v_gene: TRBV29-1
d_gene: TRBD2

CDR3nt: TGTGCCAGCAGCCATAGTTGGGACAGGGTTTATAATGAGCAGTTCTTC
CDR3aa: CASSHSWDRVYNEQFF
abundance: medium-sized
j_gene: TRBJ2-1
v_gene: TRBV7-9
d_gene: TRBD1

CDR3nt: TGTGCCAGCAATAGGGGGCAAGGGTCCTACAATGAGCAGTTCTTC
CDR3aa: CASNRGQGSYNEQFF
abundance: many
j_gene: TRBJ2-1
v_gene: TRBV12-3/TRBV12-4
d_gene: TRBD1

CDR3nt: TGTGCCAGTTCCTGGGACAGGTCCTACGAGCAGTACTTC
CDR3aa: CASSWDRSYEQYF
abundance: -
j_gene: TRBJ2-7
v_gene: TRBV19
d_gene: TRBD1

CDR3nt: TGTGCCAGCAGTTTAGTTAACGGCCAGTGGAATGAGCAGTTCTTC
CDR3aa: CASSLVNGQWNEQFF
abundance: many
j_gene: TRBJ2-1
v_gene: TRBV28
d_gene: -

CDR3nt: TGTGCCAGCAGTAAGGGACAGGGGGGGGCCAACGTCCTGACTTTC
CDR3aa: CASSKGQGGANVLTF
abundance: many
j_gene: TRBJ2-6
v_gene: TRBV11-2
d_gene: TRBD1

CDR3nt: TGTGCCAGCAGCGTAGGGAAGAACACTGAAGCTTTCTTT
CDR3aa: CASSVGKNTEAFF
abundance: -
j_gene: TRBJ1-1
v_gene: TRBV9
d_gene: -

CDR3nt: TGTGCCAGCAGCTTGGTGAGCGCCTCCTCCTACGAGCAGTACTTC
CDR3aa: CASSLVSASSYEQYF
abundance: many
j_gene: TRBJ2-7
v_gene: TRBV5-6
d_gene: -

CDR3nt: TGTGCCACCAGCAGAGATTCGGGACTAGCTTATGAGCAGTTCTTC
CDR3aa: CATSRDSGLAYEQFF
abundance: many
j_gene: TRBJ2-1
v_gene: TRBV15
d_gene: TRBD2

CDR3nt: TGCAGCGTTACCGACTCCTCTGGGGCCAACGTCCTGACTTTC
CDR3aa: CSVTDSSGANVLTF
abundance: many
j_gene: TRBJ2-6
v_gene: TRBV29-1
d_gene: -

CDR3nt: TGCGCCAGCAGCATGGGACTGACCCTCGAGCAGTACTTC
CDR3aa: CASSMGLTLEQYF
abundance: many
j_gene: TRBJ2-7
v_gene: TRBV5-1
d_gene: -

CDR3nt: TGCAGTGCTCGTCTAGCGGGGGGGCCCAATACGCAGTATTTT
CDR3aa: CSARLAGGPNTQYF
abundance: many
j_gene: TRBJ2-3
v_gene: TRBV20-1
d_gene: TRBD2

CDR3nt: TGCAGTGCTAGAGAGGCCGTAGGGGGCCAGCCCCAGCATTTT
CDR3aa: CSAREAVGGQPQHF
abundance: many
j_gene: TRBJ1-5
v_gene: TRBV20-1
d_gene: TRBD1

CDR3nt: TGTGCCAGCAGCCGCACTCCGTATGAGCAGTTCTTC
CDR3aa: CASSRTPYEQFF
abundance: many
j_gene: TRBJ2-1
v_gene: TRBV12-3/TRBV12-4
d_gene: -

CDR3nt: TGTGCCAGCAGGCGGGGGGGCAACACTGAAGCTTTCTTT
CDR3aa: CASRRGGNTEAFF
abundance: many
j_gene: TRBJ1-1
v_gene: TRBV28
d_gene: -

CDR3nt: TGTGCCAGCAACTCTGGGGCGGGACAGGTCTACGAGCAGTACTTC
CDR3aa: CASNSGAGQVYEQYF
abundance: many
j_gene: TRBJ2-7
v_gene: TRBV6-2/TRBV6-3
d_gene: TRBD1

CDR3nt: TGTGCCAGCAGCTTGGGAGCGGGATCCTACGAGCAGTACTTC
CDR3aa: CASSLGAGSYEQYF
abundance: many
j_gene: TRBJ2-7
v_gene: TRBV5-6
d_gene: TRBD2

CDR3nt: TGTGCCAGCAGCGATAGACTAGCGTTGGCCCCCGAGCAGTACTTC
CDR3aa: CASSDRLALAPEQYF
abundance: few
j_gene: TRBJ2-7
v_gene: TRBV7-6
d_gene: TRBD2